The clone carrying this T cell receptor beta chain was counted only a few times. Semi-nested PCR with Nested Universal Primer A followed constant-region reverse priming of full-length variable regions. Via MiXCR, TCRdb re-called the 5' RACE reads, giving one row per CDR3 protein. The top ten clones hold around 4% of a sample with approximately 40,000 distinct CDR3 sequences, about 20% of them seen once. The sorted Tregs were CD4+CD25+CD127-/low cells. The length of the CDR3 is 16 residues. Per germline, CDR1 SGDLS and CDR2 YYNGEE. The V end was cut by 3 bases, the J end by 0 bases, with 14 bases between.

The TCR originated in a female donor with breast cancer. V and J are TRBV9 and TRBJ2-3; TRBD1 or TRBD2 may be the D gene (5 bases each). Sequencing input: Tregs sorted from blood. CDR3 sequence: CASSEDPGPSTDTQYF. In DNA, the CDR3 is TGTGCCAGCAGCGAGGACCCGGGACCCAGCACAGATACGCAGTATTTT.